The T cell receptor beta chain under discussion was sequenced for a study of CD8 T cells in ankylosing spondylitis. Study-level results: The disease-linked clones had a CD8+ phenotype and low blood frequencies. Ankylosing spondylitis blood seemed to carry a telltale TCR beta motif made of seven or eight highly homologous variants.

Trimming stripped 3 bases from V and 7 bases from J, with 6 bases between. This CDR3 is built from 11 residues. There are many counts of this clonotype. Its antigen is unknown. TCRdb reprocessed the 5' RACE reads with MiXCR, giving one entry per CDR3 protein. The table shows more than 600,000 distinct CDR3 sequences, with under 20% occurring only once. The chain combines TRBV12-3 or TRBV12-4 with TRBJ2-5, with unresolved D. The receptor's source is a male donor with ankylosing spondylitis. The sequenced sample consisted of blood, either unsorted or a sorted T cell fraction (not recorded which). The CDR3 spells CASSLSGTQYF. The CDR3 DNA follows: TGTGCCAGCAGTTTGTCGGGGACCCAGTACTTC.